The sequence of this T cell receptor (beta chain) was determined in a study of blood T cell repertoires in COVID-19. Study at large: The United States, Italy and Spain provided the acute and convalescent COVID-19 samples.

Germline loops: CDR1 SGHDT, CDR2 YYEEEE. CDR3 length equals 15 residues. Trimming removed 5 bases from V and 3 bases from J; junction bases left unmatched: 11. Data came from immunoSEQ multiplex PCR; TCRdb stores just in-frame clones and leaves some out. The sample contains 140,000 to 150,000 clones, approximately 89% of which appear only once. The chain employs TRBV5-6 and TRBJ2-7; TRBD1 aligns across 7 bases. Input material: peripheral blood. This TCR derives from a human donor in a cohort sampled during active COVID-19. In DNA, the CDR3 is TGTGCCAGCAGTTTCCTCCGACAGGGCAGCTACGAGCAGTACTTC. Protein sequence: CASSFLRQGSYEQYF.